The sequence of this T cell receptor (beta chain) was determined in a study of CD8 T cells in ankylosing spondylitis. General observations from the study: Among TCR beta sequences, a motif of roughly 8 highly homologous variants appeared characteristic of ankylosing spondylitis blood.

A remark on this clonotype: Its cognate antigen is unknown.

Trimming stripped 6 bases from V and 4 bases from J, with 15 bases between. This CDR3 spans 13 amino acids. Germline values: CDR1 DFQATT, CDR2 SNEGSKA (reference sequence). By quantitative 5'-RACE with molecular barcodes, the TCR beta libraries were made. From the 5' RACE reads, TCRdb called clonotypes with MiXCR, one entry per CDR3 protein. The sample contains about 250,000 distinct CDR3 sequences, roughly 32% of which appear only once. The sample taken for sequencing was blood, either unsorted or a sorted T cell fraction (not recorded which). This clonotype was sampled from a male donor with ankylosing spondylitis or in good health (not recorded which). The chain combines TRBV20-1 with TRBJ1-2, with D maybe TRBD1 (5 bases). The CDR3 sequence is CSARPEGVYGYTF. The CDR3 nucleotides are TGCAGTGCCCGCCCCGAAGGGGTCTATGGCTACACCTTC.